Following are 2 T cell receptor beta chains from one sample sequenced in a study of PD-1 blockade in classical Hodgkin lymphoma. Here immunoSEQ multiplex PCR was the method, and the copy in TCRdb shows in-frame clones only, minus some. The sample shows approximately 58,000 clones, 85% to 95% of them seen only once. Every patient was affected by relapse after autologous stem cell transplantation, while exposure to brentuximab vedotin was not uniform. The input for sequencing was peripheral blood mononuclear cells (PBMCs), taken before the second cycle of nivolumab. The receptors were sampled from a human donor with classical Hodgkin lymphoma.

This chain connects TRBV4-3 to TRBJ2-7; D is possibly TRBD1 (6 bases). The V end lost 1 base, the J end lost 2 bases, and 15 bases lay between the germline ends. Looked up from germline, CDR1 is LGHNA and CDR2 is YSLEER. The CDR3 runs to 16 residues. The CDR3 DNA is TGCGCCAGCAGCCAAGCTTTCCCCGACAGGACCTACGAGCAGTACTTC. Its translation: CASSQAFPDRTYEQYF.

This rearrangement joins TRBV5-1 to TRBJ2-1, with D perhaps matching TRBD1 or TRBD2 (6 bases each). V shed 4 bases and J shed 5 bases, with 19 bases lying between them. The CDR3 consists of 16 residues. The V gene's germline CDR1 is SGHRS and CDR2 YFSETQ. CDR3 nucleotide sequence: TGCGCCAGCAGCCGCCCTGGAGGGTGGGGGCACAATGAGCAGTTCTTC. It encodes CASSRPGGWGHNEQFF.